This T cell receptor beta chain was identified in a study of beta chain features in type 1 diabetes. Germline CDR1 reads GTSNPN; CDR2 reads SVGIG (reference sequence). J lost 7 bases, V lost 4 bases, and 6 bases had no gene match. CDR3 length: 13 residues. Findings and limits, study-wide: Moderately but significantly shorter TCRB CDR3s were found in Type 1 diabetes patients in all four CD4+ subsets. VDJ junctions from type 1 diabetes patients carried fewer insertions and larger deletions. TCRB repertoires of naive, central memory and Treg cells appeared more similar among patients than among healthy donors.

Each of the CD4+ naive, central memory, regulatory and stem cell-like memory populations was sorted via CD45RO/CCR7/CD25/CD127/CD95/CD27. With regard to this clone: Antigen: not known.

Isolated RNA was reverse transcribed in full, so expressed TCRB transcripts were sequenced. Only in-frame clones appear in the TCRdb table, and some are missing; sequencing was by immunoSEQ multiplex PCR. The sample consists of roughly 400,000 clones, roughly 16% of them appearing once. This sequence originates from a woman in her late teens or twenties in good health. V gene TRBV30 combines with J gene TRBJ1-1, with 10 bases aligning to TRBD1. Input material: naive CD4+ T cells from blood. CDR3 in DNA: TGTGCCTGGAATTTGGGACAGGGGTTTGAAGCTTTCTTT. This gives the protein CAWNLGQGFEAFF.